The present TCR beta chain was sequenced within a study of OX40 agonist ivuxolimab in advanced cancers. Whole-study results and caveats: CD8+ T cells averaged more expanded clones than CD4+.

At baseline, cycle 4 day 1, and cycle 7 day 1, blood was sampled. As regards this clone: Its target is unknown.

Sequencing used immunoSEQ multiplex PCR; TCRdb keeps in-frame clones, though not all of them. The sample consists of 50,000 to 75,000 clones, 70% to 85% of them appearing once. The germline V gene encodes CDR1 SGHTA and CDR2 FQGNSA. Trimming took 5 bases from V and 3 from J; bases not matched to a gene: 2. This CDR3 has 14 residues. The chain joins TRBV7-2 to TRBJ1-5, with 9 bases aligning to TRBD1. Sample: CD4+ or CD8+ T cells sorted from blood, taken in a trial of the OX40 agonist ivuxolimab. The TCR originated in an adult with an advanced solid tumor such as melanoma, head and neck, liver or kidney cancer. The CDR3 DNA reads as TGTGCCAGCAGCCGGACAGGGGACAATCAGCCCCAGCATTTT. This translates into CASSRTGDNQPQHF.